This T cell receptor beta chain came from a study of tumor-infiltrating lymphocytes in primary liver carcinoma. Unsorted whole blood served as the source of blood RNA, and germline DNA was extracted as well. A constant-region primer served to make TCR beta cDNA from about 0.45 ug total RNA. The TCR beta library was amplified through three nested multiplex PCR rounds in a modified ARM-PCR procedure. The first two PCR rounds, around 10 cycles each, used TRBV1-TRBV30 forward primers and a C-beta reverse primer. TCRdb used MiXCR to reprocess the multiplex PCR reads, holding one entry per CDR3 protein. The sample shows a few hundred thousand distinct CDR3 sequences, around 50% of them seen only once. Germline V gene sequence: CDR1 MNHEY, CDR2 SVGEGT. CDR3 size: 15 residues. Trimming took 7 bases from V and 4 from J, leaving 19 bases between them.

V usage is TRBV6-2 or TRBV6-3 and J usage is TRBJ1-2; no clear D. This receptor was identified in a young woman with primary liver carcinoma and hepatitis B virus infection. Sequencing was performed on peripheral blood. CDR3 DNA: TGTGCCAGCACCGAAACCGGAGGCCACTTCTATGGCTACACCTTC. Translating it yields CASTETGGHFYGYTF.